Listed below are T cell receptor beta chains from one sample, sequenced in a study of control samples from healthy donors and cancer patients. The protocol was immunoSEQ multiplex PCR, while the TCRdb copy is restricted to in-frame clones and leaves out a portion. The sample has 260,000 or so clones; over 75% are singletons. Sample: PBMCs. These receptor sequences come from an older woman with lung cancer. CDR3s include the opening cysteine and the closing phenylalanine or tryptophan. The order of the fields is J gene, V gene, CDR3 protein.

J: TRBJ2-5; V: TRBV7-3; CDR3: CASSLGRGAGTQETQYF
J: TRBJ2-3; V: TRBV3-1/TRBV3-2; CDR3: CASSRPGLFSTDTQYF
J: TRBJ1-1; V: TRBV25-1; CDR3: CASSESGERTEAFF
J: TRBJ2-5; V: TRBV6-2/TRBV6-3; CDR3: CASSRRYQETQYF
J: TRBJ1-4; V: TRBV5-1; CDR3: CASSLEGRENEKLFF
J: TRBJ2-1; V: TRBV9; CDR3: CASSLSYNEQFF
J: TRBJ2-2; V: TRBV16; CDR3: CASSQADRGRRELFF
J: TRBJ2-1; V: TRBV3-1/TRBV3-2; CDR3: CASSQGVTSSYNEQFF
J: TRBJ2-6; V: TRBV5-1; CDR3: CASSLYRGSGANVLTF
J: TRBJ1-1; V: TRBV11-2; CDR3: CASSLNAGNTEAFF
J: TRBJ2-7; V: TRBV23-1; CDR3: CASRLGLARHEQYF
J: TRBJ1-6; V: TRBV5-1; CDR3: CASSVGEGDSPLHF
J: TRBJ1-1; V: TRBV28; CDR3: CASSPPGTGVRAFF
J: TRBJ1-2; V: TRBV6-5; CDR3: CASRYRSDYGYTF
J: TRBJ1-2; V: TRBV7-9; CDR3: CASSLVLGAVGYGYTF
J: TRBJ2-7; V: TRBV9; CDR3: CASSVGASFPAYEQYF
J: TRBJ1-6; V: TRBV7-9; CDR3: CATTVGGGNNSPLHF
J: TRBJ2-7; V: TRBV13; CDR3: CAVGQILEQYF
J: TRBJ2-2; V: TRBV6-5; CDR3: CASTLPNTGELFF
J: TRBJ2-2; V: TRBV2; CDR3: CASTPATAGELFF
J: TRBJ2-2; V: TRBV19; CDR3: CASSISTGELFF
J: TRBJ1-1; V: TRBV5-1; CDR3: CASSTGGGNTEAFF
J: TRBJ1-4; V: TRBV11-2; CDR3: CASSLEPTGFGGKLFF